There are many counts of the clone carrying this TCR beta chain. The data were taken from a study of T cells in Graves' hyperthyroidism and ophthalmopathy. What was amplified from RNA transcripts were TCR beta CDR3 regions. An initial round of RT-PCR targeting the TCR CDR3 relied on the HTBI primer set. TCRdb re-called the multiplex PCR reads with MiXCR, one entry per CDR3 protein. The data hold some 300,000 distinct CDR3 sequences, with roughly an eighth observed a single time. An absence of ophthalmopathy progression within 18 months meant stable Graves' hyperthyroidism. This CDR3 comprises 17 residues. Trimming stripped 3 bases from V and 0 bases from J, with 15 bases between. Germline V gene data show CDR1 as SGHAT and CDR2 as FQNNGV.

Sequenced: blood. The chain recombines TRBV11-2 with TRBJ2-1; perhaps TRBD1 as D (6 bases). The receptor was derived from a middle-aged woman with Graves' hyperthyroidism. The CDR3 is CASSFPRDMSSYNEQFF. As DNA, the CDR3 is TGTGCCAGCAGCTTCCCCCGGGACATGAGCTCCTACAATGAGCAGTTCTTC.